This TCR beta chain was observed in a study of early T cells in non-severe SARS-CoV-2 infection. TCRdb analysed the 5' RACE reads with MiXCR anew, one entry per CDR3 protein. The sample lists tens of thousands of distinct CDR3 sequences; roughly 5.3% were seen once. Sequenced sample: whole blood. This TCR was sampled from an adult who was a healthcare worker with PCR-confirmed SARS-CoV-2 infection or an uninfected control (not recorded which).

CDR3 nucleotide sequence: TGTGCCAGTAGTATGAAACGGAATCAGCCCCAGCATTTT. Residues: CASSMKRNQPQHF. J is TRBJ1-5 and V is TRBV19; D is undetermined. The V gene lost 3 bases and the J gene lost 4 bases, with 7 bases spanning the gap. Germline CDR1 is LNHDA and CDR2 is SQIVND (reference sequence). This CDR3 is built from 13 residues.